This TCR beta chain was sequenced in a study of T cell clones after liver transplantation. The wider study: As an antigen-independent comparator, third-party-reactive TCRbeta sequences came from pre-transplant mixed lymphocyte reactions.

Unstimulated PBMCs were sorted into CD3+CD4+ and CD3+CD8+ populations. The table lists this clone with a few counts. The germline V gene has CDR1 MNHNS and CDR2 SASEGT. The CDR3 runs 14 residues. V shed 6 bases and J shed 8 bases, with 16 bases lying between them. The assay was immunoSEQ multiplex PCR, and TCRdb's table has in-frame clones only and misses some. Seen here are over 55,000 clones, 70% to 80% observed once, and the top ten hold 2.8%. This chain joins TRBV6-1 and TRBJ1-4, with D hard to call. This receptor was identified in a human patient who received a liver transplant. These T cells may partly come from the graft donor. This specimen consisted of CD4+ T cells from blood, obtained at the approximately 15-month timepoint. The CDR3 nucleotides are TGTGCCAGCAGCGAATACGGCCAACGGGAAAAACTGTTTTTT. Amino acids: CASSEYGQREKLFF.